Following are 10 T cell receptor beta chains from one sample sequenced in a study of T cell responses to AZD1222 COVID-19 vaccine. Generated by immunoSEQ multiplex PCR, the TCRdb table keeps only in-frame clones and is missing some. Here the sample spans more than 150,000 clones, 85% to 95% being singletons. Sequenced material: peripheral blood, taken on day 0 of AZD1222 vaccination. The receptors derive from an adult in good health.

This chain joins TRBV28 and TRBJ1-2; 7 bases agree with TRBD1. V lost 9 bases and J lost 1; bases outside the gene matches: 11. The CDR3 totals 15 residues. The germline V gene has CDR1 MDHEN and CDR2 SYDVKM. CDR3 in amino acids: CASSGTGAFNYGYTF. The CDR3 nucleotides are TGTGCCAGTAGCGGAACAGGGGCGTTTAACTATGGCTACACCTTC.

This sequence joins TRBV5-4 and TRBJ2-7; weak D call: TRBD1 (5 bases). Trimming shortened V by 1 base and J by 1 base, and 12 bases separated the two germline ends. CDR1 and CDR2 from the germline V gene are SGHNT and YYREEE (reference sequence). The CDR3 sequence is 15 residues long. CDR3 in amino acids: CASSLKRGASYEQYV. As DNA, the CDR3 is TGTGCCAGCAGCTTGAAAAGGGGCGCTTCCTACGAGCAGTACGTC.

The rearrangement joins TRBV7-2 to TRBJ2-3; a possible D gene is TRBD2 (6 bases). Trimming pared 4 bases from V and 5 bases from J, leaving 10 bases between. Germline CDR1 is SGHTA and CDR2 is FQGNSA. The length of the CDR3 is 13 residues. CDR3 nucleotide sequence: TGTGCCAGCAGCTGGGAGGAGAGAGATACGCAGTATTTT. Translated: CASSWEERDTQYF.

CDR3 sequence reads: CASSLDRGPPGELFF. Here the CDR3 DNA reads TGTGCCAGCAGCTTGGACAGGGGACCCCCCGGGGAGCTGTTTTTT. The chain uses TRBV7-3 and TRBJ2-2, with 9 bases fitting TRBD1. Germline V gene data show CDR1 as SGHTA and CDR2 as FQGTGA. CDR3 length: 15 amino acids. V trimming: 3 bases; J trimming: 6 bases; junction bases outside the gene matches: 5.

This chain joins TRBV6-5 and TRBJ2-1; D could derive from TRBD1 or TRBD2 (6 bases each). CDR1 and CDR2 from the germline V gene are MNHEY and SVGAGI. The CDR3 spans 16 residues. The V and J ends lost 0 bases and 4 bases respectively, with 13 bases between them. DNA for the CDR3: TGTGCCAGCAGTTACTCGGTGGGGGGCCTTTACAATGAGCAGTTCTTC. It is translated as CASSYSVGGLYNEQFF.

The chain uses TRBV6-1 and TRBJ2-2; TRBD2 matches at 9 bases. This CDR3 is 16 amino acids long. CDR1 MNHNS and CDR2 SASEGT come from the germline V gene. The V gene end was trimmed by 1 base and the J gene end by 5 bases; junction bases not matched to a gene: 5. The DNA for the CDR3 is TGTGCCAGCAGTGAAGTAGCGGGAGTGAAAACCGGGGAGCTGTTTTTT. Its translation: CASSEVAGVKTGELFF.

V gene TRBV5-1 combines with J gene TRBJ2-1; D perhaps matches TRBD2 (5 bases). Trimming removed 0 bases from V and 7 bases from J, with 14 bases in between. The CDR3 is 15 residues long. The V gene's germline CDR1 is SGHRS and CDR2 YFSETQ. This CDR3 is CASSLGRAGVNEQFF. The CDR3 coding sequence is TGCGCCAGCAGCTTGGGGCGGGCCGGGGTGAATGAGCAGTTCTTC.

The chain couples TRBV7-9 to TRBJ1-1; D gene ambiguous. Germline CDR1 and CDR2: SEHNR and FQNEAQ (reference sequence). Trimming took off 2 bases at V and 1 base at J, with 5 bases between the two ends. The length of the CDR3 is 13 residues. The CDR3 region is CASSLQRNTEAFF. The CDR3 DNA reads as TGTGCCAGCAGCTTACAGAGGAACACTGAAGCTTTCTTT.

The chain employs TRBV20-1 and TRBJ1-2; a weak D match, TRBD1 (6 bases). The V gene lost 7 bases and the J gene lost 8 bases, with 14 bases spanning the gap. The length of the CDR3 is 11 residues. CDR1 is DFQATT, CDR2 SNEGSKA, per germline (reference sequence). This CDR3 reads CSVPGAEGYTF. The CDR3, as DNA: TGCAGTGTTCCGGGGGCAGAAGGCTACACCTTC.

The chain employs TRBV6-2 or TRBV6-3 and TRBJ2-7; TRBD1 might be the D (5 bases). CDR3 length equals 14 residues. The germline gives CDR1 MNHEY, CDR2 SVGEGT. Trimming took off 4 bases at V and 0 bases at J, with 10 bases between the two ends. The CDR3 loop is CASSLQGTSYEQYV. CDR3 nucleotide sequence: TGTGCCAGCAGTTTGCAGGGAACCTCCTACGAGCAGTACGTC.